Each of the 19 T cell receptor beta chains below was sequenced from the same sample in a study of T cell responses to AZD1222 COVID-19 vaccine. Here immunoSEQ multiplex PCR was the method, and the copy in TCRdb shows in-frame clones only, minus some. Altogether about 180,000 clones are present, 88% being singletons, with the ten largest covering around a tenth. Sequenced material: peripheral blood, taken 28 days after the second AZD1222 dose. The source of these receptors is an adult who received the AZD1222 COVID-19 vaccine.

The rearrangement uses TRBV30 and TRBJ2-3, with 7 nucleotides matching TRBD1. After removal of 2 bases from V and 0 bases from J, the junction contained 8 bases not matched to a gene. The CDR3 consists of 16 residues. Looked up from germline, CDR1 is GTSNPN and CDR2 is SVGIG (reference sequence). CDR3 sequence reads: CAWSPGQLSSTDTQYF. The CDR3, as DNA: TGTGCCTGGAGTCCGGGACAGCTGAGTAGCACAGATACGCAGTATTTT.

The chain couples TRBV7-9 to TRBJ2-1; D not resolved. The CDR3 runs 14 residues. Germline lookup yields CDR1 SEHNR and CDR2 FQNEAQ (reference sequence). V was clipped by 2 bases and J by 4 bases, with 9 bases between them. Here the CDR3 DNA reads TGTGCCAGCAGCTTAAGGCAGACTTACAATGAGCAGTTCTTC. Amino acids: CASSLRQTYNEQFF.

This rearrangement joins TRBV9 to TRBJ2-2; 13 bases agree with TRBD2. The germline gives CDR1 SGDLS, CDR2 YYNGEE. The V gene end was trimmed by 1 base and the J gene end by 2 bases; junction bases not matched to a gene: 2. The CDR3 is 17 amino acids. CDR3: CASSVRTSGGNTGELFF. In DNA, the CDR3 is TGTGCCAGCAGCGTAAGGACTAGCGGGGGTAACACCGGGGAGCTGTTTTTT.

CDR3: CASSSSNAKQFF. The CDR3 DNA reads as TGTGCCAGCAGCTCCTCTAACGCCAAGCAGTTCTTC. V gene TRBV5-6 combines with J gene TRBJ2-1; D ambiguous. V gave up 3 bases and J gave up 11 bases, with 12 bases separating them. CDR1 and CDR2 (germline): SGHDT, YYEEEE. The CDR3 totals 12 residues.

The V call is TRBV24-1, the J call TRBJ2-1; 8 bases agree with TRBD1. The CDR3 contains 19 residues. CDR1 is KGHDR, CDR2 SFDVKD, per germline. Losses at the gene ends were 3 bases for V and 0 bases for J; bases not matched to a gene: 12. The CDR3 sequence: CATSDPTRTGPSSYNEQFF. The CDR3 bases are TGTGCCACCAGTGATCCCACTAGGACAGGGCCTAGCTCCTACAATGAGCAGTTCTTC.

CDR3 protein: CAWSVNPEGLLNNYGYTF. DNA of the CDR3: TGTGCCTGGAGCGTCAATCCGGAGGGACTGTTAAATAACTATGGCTACACCTTC. The rearrangement joins TRBV30 to TRBJ1-2; tentative D call: TRBD1 (5 bases). CDR3 size: 18 residues. Trimming pared 3 bases from V and 1 base from J, leaving 24 bases between. CDR1 GTSNPN and CDR2 SVGIG come from the germline V gene (reference sequence).

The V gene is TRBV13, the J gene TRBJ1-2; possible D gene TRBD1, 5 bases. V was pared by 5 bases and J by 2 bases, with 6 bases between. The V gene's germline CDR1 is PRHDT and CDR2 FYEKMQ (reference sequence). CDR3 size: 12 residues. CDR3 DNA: TGTGCCAGCAGCGCAGGGAACTATGGCTACACCTTC. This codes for CASSAGNYGYTF.

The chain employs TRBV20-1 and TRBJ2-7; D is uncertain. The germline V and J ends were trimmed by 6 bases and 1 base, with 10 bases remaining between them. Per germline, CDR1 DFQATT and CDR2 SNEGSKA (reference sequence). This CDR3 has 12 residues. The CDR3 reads CSASTVSYEQYF. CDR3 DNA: TGCAGTGCCAGTACAGTGTCCTACGAGCAGTACTTC.

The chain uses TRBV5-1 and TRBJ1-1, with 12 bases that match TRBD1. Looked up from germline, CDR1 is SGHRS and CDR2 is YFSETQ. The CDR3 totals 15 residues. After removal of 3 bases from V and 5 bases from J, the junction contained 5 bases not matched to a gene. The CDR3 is CASSWGQGAVTEAFF. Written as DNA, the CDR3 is TGCGCCAGCAGCTGGGGACAGGGGGCCGTAACTGAAGCTTTCTTT.

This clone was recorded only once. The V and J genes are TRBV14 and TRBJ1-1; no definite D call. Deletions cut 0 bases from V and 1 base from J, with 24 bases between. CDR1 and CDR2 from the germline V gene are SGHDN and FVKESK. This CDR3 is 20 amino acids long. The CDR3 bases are TGTGCCAGCAGCCAAGAGGGTCTTCTCACCACGCTGTCTAAGAACACTGAAGCTTTCTTT. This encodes CASSQEGLLTTLSKNTEAFF.

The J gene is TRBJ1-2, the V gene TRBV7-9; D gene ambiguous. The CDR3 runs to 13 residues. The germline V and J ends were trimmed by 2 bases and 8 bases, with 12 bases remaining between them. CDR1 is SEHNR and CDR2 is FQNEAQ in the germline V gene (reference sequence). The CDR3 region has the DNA TGTGCCAGCAGCTTACTTGGGTACGGAGGCTACACCTTC. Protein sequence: CASSLLGYGGYTF.

In nucleotides, the CDR3 is TGTGCCAGCAGCTCCGGGACACCCTACGAGCAGTACTTC. It codes for CASSSGTPYEQYF. The rearrangement uses TRBV6-5 and TRBJ2-7, with D possibly being TRBD1 (6 bases). CDR1 is MNHEY, CDR2 SVGAGI, per germline. CDR3 length: 13 amino acids. Trimming took 6 bases from V and 2 from J, leaving 11 bases between them.

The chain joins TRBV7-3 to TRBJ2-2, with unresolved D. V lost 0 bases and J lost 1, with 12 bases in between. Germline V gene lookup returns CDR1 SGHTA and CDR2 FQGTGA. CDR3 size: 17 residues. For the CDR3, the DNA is TGTGCCAGCAGCTTAACCATAGAAGGCGGGAACACCGGGGAGCTGTTTTTT. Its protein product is CASSLTIEGGNTGELFF.

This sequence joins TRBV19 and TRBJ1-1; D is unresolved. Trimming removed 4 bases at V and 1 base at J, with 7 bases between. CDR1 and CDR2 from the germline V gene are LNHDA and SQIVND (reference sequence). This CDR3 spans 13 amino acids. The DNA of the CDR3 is TGTGCCAGTAGTAAGCTGGAGAACACTGAAGCTTTCTTT. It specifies CASSKLENTEAFF.

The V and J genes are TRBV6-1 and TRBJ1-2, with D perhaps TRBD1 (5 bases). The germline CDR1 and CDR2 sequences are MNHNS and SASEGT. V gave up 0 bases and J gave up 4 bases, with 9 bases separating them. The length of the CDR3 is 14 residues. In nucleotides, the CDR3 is TGTGCCAGCAGTGAAGCGGGGCTAGCCTATGGCTACACCTTC. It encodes CASSEAGLAYGYTF.

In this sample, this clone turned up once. The CDR3 coding sequence is TGTGCCAGCAGCGACCCCGGACGGGGAAGCTCCTACGAGCAGTACTTC. It codes for CASSDPGRGSSYEQYF. This chain connects TRBV2 to TRBJ2-7, with D possibly being TRBD2 (5 bases). The germline V gene has CDR1 SNHLY and CDR2 FYNNEI. This CDR3 contains 16 residues. Deletions cut 6 bases from V and 0 bases from J, with 18 bases between.

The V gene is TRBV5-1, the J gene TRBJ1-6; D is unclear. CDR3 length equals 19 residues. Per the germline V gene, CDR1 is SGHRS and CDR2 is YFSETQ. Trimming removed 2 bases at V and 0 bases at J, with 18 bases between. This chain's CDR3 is CASSLIPRVADSYNSPLHF. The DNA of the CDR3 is TGCGCCAGCAGCTTAATTCCCAGAGTGGCAGACTCCTATAATTCACCCCTCCACTTT.

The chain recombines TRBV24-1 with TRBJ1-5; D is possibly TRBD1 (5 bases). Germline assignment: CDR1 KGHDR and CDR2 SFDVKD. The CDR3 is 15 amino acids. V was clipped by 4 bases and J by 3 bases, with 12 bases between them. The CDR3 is CATSEGGSVNQPQHF. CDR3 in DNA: TGTGCCACCAGTGAGGGGGGGTCGGTCAATCAGCCCCAGCATTTT.

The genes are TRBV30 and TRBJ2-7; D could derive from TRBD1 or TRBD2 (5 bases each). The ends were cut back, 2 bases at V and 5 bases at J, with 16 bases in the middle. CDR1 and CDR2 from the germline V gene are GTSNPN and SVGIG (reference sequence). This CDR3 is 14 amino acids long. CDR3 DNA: TGTGCCTGGAGTCCGATGGGACCTGGCCACGAGCAGTACTTC. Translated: CAWSPMGPGHEQYF. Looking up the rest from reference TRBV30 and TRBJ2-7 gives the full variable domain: SQTIHQWPATLVQPVGSPLSLECTVEGTSNPNLYWYRQAAGRGLQLLFYSVGIGQISSEVPQNLSASRPQDRQFILSSKKLLLSDSGFYLCAWSPMGPGHEQYFGPGTRLTVT.